The TCR beta chain under discussion was sequenced for a study of shared clonotypes between healthy human individuals. Across the whole study: Two women and a few men aged 18 to 49 served as donors.

Germline assignment: CDR1 SGHNT and CDR2 YYREEE (reference sequence). CDR3 length: 16 amino acids. J gave up 4 bases and V 0 bases, and 0 bases lay outside the gene matches. Adults of Caucasian background living in Nashville, Tennessee made up all donors. Unsorted material relied on 90 million to 100 million PBMCs as the source of genomic DNA. Produced via immunoSEQ multiplex PCR; TCRdb's table is partial and in-frame only. The table lists roughly 500,000 clones, 60% to 80% of them singletons. The V gene is TRBV5-4, the J gene TRBJ2-2, with 13 positions matching TRBD2. The sequence was collected from a woman between 40 and 50 years old in good health. Some clones in this sample may be carry-over from other donors' samples. The sample consisted of PBMCs. CDR3 bases: TGTGCCAGCAGCTTGGGACTAGCGGGAGGCACCGGGGAGCTGTTTTTT. Translated, it gives CASSLGLAGGTGELFF.